Listed here is a single T cell receptor (beta chain). Its specificity is not known. This CDR3 has 12 residues. In germline, CDR1 is SGHTA, CDR2 FQGNSA. The V end lost 1 base, the J end lost 2 bases, and 3 bases lay between the germline ends. The data were obtained in a study of CD8+ T cells in alopecia areata. Study conclusions and caveats: Normal-skin resident alphabeta T cells also appear among scalp sample sequences.

Following RNA extraction, reverse transcription yielded cDNA that acted as the sequencing template. The protocol was immunoSEQ multiplex PCR, while the TCRdb copy is restricted to in-frame clones and leaves out a portion. This table holds over 200,000 clones, under 70% found once. Treatment defined: oral pan-JAK inhibitor, 5-10 mg twice daily. Sequencing was performed on CD4+ T cells sorted from blood, taken at week 4, from a patient treated with tofacitinib. This clonotype originated in a human donor with alopecia areata. The gene calls are TRBV7-2 and TRBJ2-7, with D hard to call. Here the CDR3 DNA reads TGTGCCAGCAGCTTAGTTGCCTACGAGCAGTACTTC. Translated, it gives CASSLVAYEQYF.